The 21 T cell receptor beta chains listed next were all sequenced from one sample in a study of blood T cell repertoires in COVID-19. The assay was immunoSEQ multiplex PCR, and TCRdb's table has in-frame clones only and misses some. The table includes under 300,000 clones, around 90% detected once. Sequencing used peripheral blood. These receptors originate from a woman aged 35 to 49 who had recovered from COVID-19.

The chain carries TRBV29-1 and TRBJ1-2; no definite D call. With 5 bases removed from V and 3 bases from J, the gap between germline ends came to 13 bases. Germline V gene lookup returns CDR1 SQVTM and CDR2 ANQGSEA. This CDR3 is 13 amino acids long. CDR3 amino acids: CSVISPADYGYTF. CDR3 nucleotides: TGCAGCGTTATAAGCCCGGCGGACTATGGCTACACCTTC.

The chain has TRBV9 and TRBJ2-1; 10 bases match TRBD2. This CDR3 has 17 residues. Looked up from germline, CDR1 is SGDLS and CDR2 is YYNGEE. Trimming cost V 3 bases and J 8 bases; bases outside gene matches: 14. CDR3 in amino acids: CASSARTAGGPEDEQFF. The CDR3 nucleotides read TGTGCCAGCAGCGCCCGCACAGCGGGAGGGCCAGAAGATGAGCAGTTCTTC.

This clone was recorded once. This chain uses TRBV11-2 with TRBJ2-1; 12 nucleotides match TRBD2. The V and J ends lost 6 bases and 12 bases, in that order; junction bases with no gene match: 6. Per germline, CDR1 SGHAT and CDR2 FQNNGV. The CDR3 extends over 13 amino acids. CDR3 DNA sequence: TGTGCCAGCAGGCTGAGGACTAGCGGGATGCAGTTCTTC. Translating gives CASRLRTSGMQFF.

This chain connects TRBV7-6 to TRBJ2-7; 15 nucleotides match TRBD2. Trimming cost V 0 bases and J 2 bases; bases outside gene matches: 5. The CDR3 loop spans 18 amino acids. The germline CDR1 and CDR2 sequences are SGHVS and FNYEAQ. The CDR3 sequence: CASSLALGLAGGAYEQYF. In DNA form, the CDR3 reads TGTGCCAGCAGCTTAGCGCTTGGACTAGCGGGAGGGGCCTACGAGCAGTACTTC.

The chain carries TRBV4-1 and TRBJ2-1; 8 bases match TRBD2. Germline V gene lookup returns CDR1 MGHRA and CDR2 YSYEKL. J lost 6 bases, V lost 0 bases, and 10 bases had no gene match. The CDR3 has 17 residues. The CDR3 protein is CASSQETAGVLSNEQFF. CDR3 in DNA: TGCGCCAGCAGCCAAGAAACAGCGGGAGTTCTGAGCAATGAGCAGTTCTTC.

The J gene is TRBJ1-2, the V gene TRBV12-3 or TRBV12-4; a weak D match, TRBD1 (6 bases). CDR3 length: 13 amino acids. V was clipped by 6 bases and J by 4 bases, with 12 bases between them. CDR3 sequence: CASSIDRIYGYTF. In DNA form, the CDR3 reads TGTGCCAGCAGCATCGACAGGATCTATGGCTACACCTTC.

This chain connects TRBV30 to TRBJ1-6; no firm D call. Trimming pared 1 base from V and 1 base from J, leaving 11 bases between. Looked up from germline, CDR1 is GTSNPN and CDR2 is SVGIG (reference sequence). The CDR3 runs 16 residues. The CDR3 sequence is CAWSGAAGSYNSPLHF. In DNA, the CDR3 is TGTGCCTGGAGTGGGGCAGCGGGGTCCTATAATTCACCCCTCCACTTT.

The chain links TRBV7-8 to TRBJ1-5; 7 bases agree with TRBD1. The CDR3 contains 14 residues. CDR1 is SGHVS, CDR2 FQNEAQ, per germline. Trimming took 5 bases from V and 4 from J; bases not matched to a gene: 5. The CDR3, as DNA: TGTGCCAGCAGCATCGGACAGGCGAATCAGCCCCAGCATTTT. The encoded protein is CASSIGQANQPQHF.

This clone is a singleton in its sample. The gene calls are TRBV28 and TRBJ1-5; D is ambiguous. The CDR3 loop spans 11 amino acids. V lost 7 bases and J lost 5, with 6 bases in between. Germline CDR1 and CDR2: MDHEN and SYDVKM. The CDR3 bases are TGTGCCAGCAATACTGATCAGCCCCAGCATTTT. It specifies CASNTDQPQHF.

This clone was picked up a small number of times. This sequence joins TRBV7-9 and TRBJ2-1; the D gene is possibly TRBD2 (6 bases). Germline V lookup: CDR1 SEHNR, CDR2 FQNEAQ (reference sequence). The CDR3 is 14 amino acids. V gave up 2 bases and J gave up 5 bases, with 10 bases separating them. The CDR3 DNA follows: TGTGCCAGCAGCTTACTAGCGTACGACAATGAGCAGTTCTTC. It codes for CASSLLAYDNEQFF.

This sequence joins TRBV7-8 and TRBJ2-3; TRBD2 aligns across 11 bases. V shed 5 bases and J 3 bases; nucleotides not matched to a gene: 4. Germline V gene lookup returns CDR1 SGHVS and CDR2 FQNEAQ. This CDR3 is 15 amino acids long. CDR3 coding DNA: TGTGCCAGCAGCACACTAGCGGGAGCAACAGATACGCAGTATTTT. This translates into CASSTLAGATDTQYF.

The CDR3 DNA is TGTGCCAGCAGTGACAGGGGGTGGGAGACCCAGTACTTC. Translated, it gives CASSDRGWETQYF. The J gene is TRBJ2-5, the V gene TRBV27; TRBD1 aligns across 9 bases. The V gene's germline CDR1 is MNHEY and CDR2 SMNVEV (reference sequence). CDR3 length: 13 residues. V gave up 5 bases and J gave up 5 bases; unmatched junction bases: 3.

The chain joins TRBV7-2 to TRBJ2-5; 9 bases fit TRBD1. Germline V CDR1 and CDR2: SGHTA, FQGNSA. The J segment lost 5 bases and the V segment lost 8 bases, leaving 9 bases of the junction unmatched. This CDR3 is built from 14 residues. CDR3 sequence: CASARDRAGETQYF. CDR3 coding DNA: TGTGCCAGCGCCCGGGACAGGGCAGGGGAGACCCAGTACTTC.

The gene calls are TRBV28 and TRBJ1-6; 7 bases fit TRBD1. The CDR3 has 16 residues. With 2 bases clipped from V and 11 bases from J, the junction kept 12 bases outside the gene matches. In germline, CDR1 is MDHEN, CDR2 SYDVKM. CDR3 DNA sequence: TGTGCCAGCAGTTTAGGAGGGGGCTCTTATTTAACACCCCTCCACTTT. This gives the protein CASSLGGGSYLTPLHF.

This chain connects TRBV6-5 to TRBJ2-6, with D uncertain. The CDR3 covers 15 residues. The germline V gene encodes CDR1 MNHEY and CDR2 SVGAGI. V was trimmed by 6 bases and J by 0 bases, leaving 9 bases between them. The CDR3 reads CASSHLASGANVLTF. The CDR3 DNA sequence: TGTGCCAGCAGCCACTTAGCCTCTGGGGCCAACGTCCTGACTTTC.

The V call is TRBV19, the J call TRBJ2-2, with a tentative D call TRBD2 (6 bases). Trimming removed 4 bases at V and 4 bases at J, with 16 bases between. CDR3 length equals 16 residues. CDR1 is LNHDA, CDR2 SQIVND, per germline (reference sequence). The CDR3 region has the DNA TGTGCCAGTAGTAACCCCTCGCGCGGGATCACCGGGGAGCTGTTTTTT. This sequence encodes CASSNPSRGITGELFF. Using reference TRBV19 and TRBJ2-2 for the parts outside the CDR3, the full variable domain is DGGITQSPKYLFRKEGQNVTLSCEQNLNHDAMYWYRQDPGQGLRLIYYSQIVNDFQKGDIAEGYSVSREKKESFPLTVTSAQKNPTAFYLCASSNPSRGITGELFFGEGSRLTVL.

The chain recombines TRBV6-5 with TRBJ2-2; D may be TRBD1 (6 bases). The V end lost 6 bases, the J end lost 4 bases, and 15 bases lay between the germline ends. The CDR3 is 15 amino acids. CDR1 and CDR2 (germline): MNHEY, SVGAGI. The CDR3 sequence is CASSLQGRSTGELFF. In nucleotides, the CDR3 is TGTGCCAGCAGCCTACAGGGCCGTAGCACCGGGGAGCTGTTTTTT.

J is TRBJ2-5 and V is TRBV11-2; TRBD2 might be the D (5 bases). The CDR3 is 14 amino acids. Per the germline V gene, CDR1 is SGHAT and CDR2 is FQNNGV. The V and J ends lost 5 bases and 2 bases respectively, with 12 bases between them. The CDR3 DNA reads TGTGCCAGCAGCGTCTCGGGGTTACAAGAGACCCAGTACTTC. Encoded protein: CASSVSGLQETQYF.

The chain combines TRBV9 with TRBJ1-3, with TRBD1 identical over 9 bases. Trimming took 3 bases from V and 0 from J; bases not matched to a gene: 4. The germline V gene has CDR1 SGDLS and CDR2 YYNGEE. CDR3 size: 16 residues. The CDR3 loop is CASSETGGSSGNTIYF. The CDR3, as DNA: TGTGCCAGCAGCGAGACAGGGGGATCCTCTGGAAACACCATATATTTT.

The chain carries TRBV28 and TRBJ1-5, with TRBD1 matching over 8 bases. The V gene's germline CDR1 is MDHEN and CDR2 SYDVKM. The CDR3 is 14 residues long. V dropped 6 bases and J dropped 7; count of bases not matched to a gene: 8. CDR3 loop: CASSGQGGRQPQHF. In DNA form, the CDR3 reads TGTGCCAGCAGCGGACAGGGAGGACGGCAGCCCCAGCATTTT. The full variable domain, its missing parts supplied by reference TRBV28 and TRBJ1-5, is DVKVTQSSRYLVKRTGEKVFLECVQDMDHENMFWYRQDPGLGLRLIYFSYDVKMKEKGDIPEGYSVSREKKERFSLILESASTNQTSMYLCASSGQGGRQPQHFGDGTRLSIL.

The genes are TRBV13 and TRBJ2-1, with D possibly TRBD2 on 7 matching bases. Germline lookup yields CDR1 PRHDT and CDR2 FYEKMQ (reference sequence). The CDR3 covers 15 residues. The ends were cut back, 8 bases at V and 8 bases at J, with 22 bases in the middle. The CDR3 coding sequence is TGTGCCAGCTCCAAGAAGGGGGAGGGCCTCGATGAGCAGTTCTTC. Amino acid sequence: CASSKKGEGLDEQFF. Full variable domain (remainder filled in from reference TRBV13 and TRBJ2-1): AAGVIQSPRHLIKEKRETATLKCYPIPRHDTVYWYQQGPGQDPQFLISFYEKMQSDKGSIPDRFSAQQFSDYHSELNMSSLELGDSALYFCASSKKGEGLDEQFFGPGTRLTVL.